These 31 T cell receptor beta chains were sequenced from one sample in a study of early T cells in non-severe SARS-CoV-2 infection. MiXCR was run by TCRdb on the 5' RACE reads, yielding one entry per CDR3 protein. This table holds about 80,000 distinct CDR3 sequences, roughly an eighth found once. Source: whole blood, taken at baseline. The receptors shown here come from an adult who was a healthcare worker with PCR-confirmed SARS-CoV-2 infection or an uninfected control (not recorded which). The donor label of this sample is uncertain.

This clonotype has just a few counts. The chain couples TRBV6-6 to TRBJ2-1; a possible D gene is TRBD2 (5 bases). The CDR3 runs to 13 residues. Germline V CDR1 and CDR2: MNHNY, SVGAGI (reference sequence). V lost 5 bases and J 4 bases, leaving 9 bases between the germline ends. The CDR3 loop is CASSPRAYNEQFF. CDR3 DNA sequence: TGTGCCAGCAGTCCGCGGGCATACAATGAGCAGTTCTTC.

The rearrangement links TRBV9 to TRBJ2-5, with D perhaps matching TRBD2 (6 bases). Trimming took off 0 bases at V and 5 bases at J, with 11 bases between the two ends. This CDR3 has 14 amino acids. Germline-derived CDR1 and CDR2 are SGDLS and YYNGEE. The CDR3 spells CASSVDVSGETQYF. The CDR3 bases are TGTGCCAGCAGCGTAGATGTGAGCGGGGAGACCCAGTACTTC.

This clonotype came up many times. The V call is TRBV12-3 or TRBV12-4, the J call TRBJ2-6, with a possible D match to TRBD1 (5 bases). The CDR3 runs 17 residues. Trimming pared 5 bases from V and 0 bases from J, leaving 14 bases between. This chain's CDR3 is CASSPVGRASGANVLTF. For the CDR3, the DNA is TGTGCCAGCAGTCCGGTTGGCAGGGCCTCTGGGGCCAACGTCCTGACTTTC.

The chain joins TRBV9 to TRBJ2-3; 7 bases match TRBD2. With 0 bases clipped from V and 5 bases from J, the junction kept 9 bases outside the gene matches. The length of the CDR3 is 16 residues. Per germline, CDR1 SGDLS and CDR2 YYNGEE. CDR3 sequence (DNA): TGTGCCAGCAGCGTAGACGGGCGGGGGAGTGTAGATACGCAGTATTTT. It encodes CASSVDGRGSVDTQYF.

The rearrangement uses TRBV6-4 and TRBJ2-3; the match to TRBD2 covers 11 bases. Germline CDR1 reads MRHNA; CDR2 reads SNTAGT. V was pared by 0 bases and J by 9 bases, with 8 bases of the junction left unmatched. This CDR3 has 16 residues. The CDR3 spells CASSDSGTSGAGTQYF. The DNA of the CDR3 is TGTGCCAGCAGTGACTCCGGGACTAGCGGTGCAGGGACGCAGTATTTT.

This chain joins TRBV27 and TRBJ2-1; D not resolved. The V end lost 3 bases, the J end lost 5 bases, and 29 bases lay between the germline ends. From germline, CDR1 is MNHEY and CDR2 SMNVEV (reference sequence). The CDR3 consists of 20 residues. The DNA for the CDR3 is TGTGCCAGCAGTTTGTCCGCGTCGGTATCTGCACCATCGAGAAACAATGAGCAGTTCTTC. The encoded protein is CASSLSASVSAPSRNNEQFF.

Note on this clonotype: The junction does not match germline at one end; this may be a read error. V gene TRBV12-5 combines with J gene TRBJ2-3; tentatively, D is TRBD2 (5 bases). This CDR3 is 12 amino acids long. The germline gives CDR1 LGHNT, CDR2 FRNRAP. The CDR3 DNA is TGTGCTAGTGGCCTCCAGCCATGGGAGCCATTTTTT. Amino acid sequence: CASGLQPWEPFF.

This clonotype has just a few counts. The V gene is TRBV7-2, the J gene TRBJ1-5; D unresolved. The V end was cut by 2 bases, the J end by 6 bases, with 8 bases between. The CDR3 has 13 amino acids. Germline values: CDR1 SGHTA, CDR2 FQGNSA. CDR3 coding DNA: TGTGCCAGCAGCTTACTCGTTGCTCAGCCCCAGCATTTT. This codes for CASSLLVAQPQHF.

V is TRBV19 and J is TRBJ2-2; D is unresolved. This CDR3 has 14 residues. In germline, CDR1 is LNHDA, CDR2 SQIVND (reference sequence). V was clipped by 5 bases and J by 2 bases, with 9 bases between them. CDR3 DNA: TGTGCCAGTAGTGCGTACGGTAACACCGGGGAGCTGTTTTTT. Residues: CASSAYGNTGELFF.

This clonotype was seen only a few times. The chain joins TRBV11-2 to TRBJ2-2; 11 bases fit TRBD2. Germline values: CDR1 SGHAT, CDR2 FQNNGV. This CDR3 is built from 18 residues. V trimming: 0 bases; J trimming: 1 base; junction bases outside the gene matches: 4. The CDR3 DNA is TGTGCCAGCAGCTTAGAGTTGGGACTAGCGGAGAACACCGGGGAGCTGTTTTTT. Its protein is CASSLELGLAENTGELFF.

The table lists this clonotype with many counts. CDR3 sequence (DNA): TGTGCCAGCAGCCAGACTAGCGGTCCCTACGAGCAGTACTTC. Translating gives CASSQTSGPYEQYF. The chain combines TRBV3-1 with TRBJ2-7; TRBD2 matches at 9 bases. V trimming: 3 bases; J trimming: 2 bases; junction bases outside the gene matches: 2. Germline lookup yields CDR1 LGHDT and CDR2 YNNKEL (reference sequence). The CDR3 sequence is 14 residues long.

This clonotype was found a few times. V usage is TRBV24-1 and J usage is TRBJ2-3; 10 nucleotides align to TRBD2. The CDR3 has 17 amino acids. V trimming: 4 bases; J trimming: 6 bases; junction bases outside the gene matches: 12. Germline-derived CDR1 and CDR2 are KGHDR and SFDVKD. Here the CDR3 reads CATSDHRTSGPSDTQYF. In nucleotides, the CDR3 is TGTGCCACCAGTGACCACCGGACTAGCGGCCCATCGGATACGCAGTATTTT.

The gene calls are TRBV4-3 and TRBJ2-3; unclear D gene. Germline-derived CDR1 and CDR2 are LGHNA and YSLEER. The CDR3 extends over 11 amino acids. Deletions cut 0 bases from V and 6 bases from J, with 1 base between. This chain's CDR3 is CASSQDDTQYF. The CDR3 region has the DNA TGCGCCAGCAGCCAAGACGATACGCAGTATTTT.

This clonotype has a handful of counts. CDR3 region: CASSLRQSRTQYF. For the CDR3, the DNA is TGTGCCAGCAGCTTACGACAGTCAAGGACCCAGTACTTC. This chain joins TRBV5-4 and TRBJ2-5; maybe TRBD1 (5 bases). The length of the CDR3 is 13 residues. The V gene's germline CDR1 is SGHNT and CDR2 YYREEE (reference sequence). Trimming left V 2 bases short and J 7 bases short, with 12 bases between.

In its sample, this clonotype was seen many times. The genes are TRBV30 and TRBJ1-1; 8 nucleotides line up with TRBD1. V shed 2 bases and J 2 bases; nucleotides not matched to a gene: 7. The CDR3 sequence is 15 residues long. CDR1 is GTSNPN and CDR2 is SVGIG in the germline V gene (reference sequence). The CDR3 is CAWSPLGTGNTEAFF. The CDR3 nucleotides read TGTGCCTGGAGTCCCCTCGGGACAGGTAACACTGAAGCTTTCTTT.

The chain combines TRBV20-1 with TRBJ1-4; possible D gene TRBD1, 6 bases. V lost 6 bases and J 7 bases, leaving 15 bases between the germline ends. Germline values: CDR1 DFQATT, CDR2 SNEGSKA (reference sequence). This CDR3 is built from 13 residues. The CDR3 spells CSANTGFSEKLFF. The CDR3 DNA is TGCAGTGCCAATACAGGGTTCAGTGAAAAACTGTTTTTT.

This clonotype was seen a few times. This chain joins TRBV29-1 and TRBJ1-2; D is ambiguous. Germline assignment: CDR1 SQVTM and CDR2 ANQGSEA. Trimming removed 4 bases at V and 8 bases at J, with 14 bases between. This CDR3 contains 12 residues. CDR3 amino acids: CSVVNGNGGYTF. CDR3 nucleotides: TGCAGCGTTGTGAACGGGAATGGAGGCTACACCTTC.

The chain is built from TRBV5-1 and TRBJ1-4; weak D call: TRBD1 (6 bases). V was trimmed by 0 bases and J by 5 bases, leaving 14 bases between them. Germline assignment: CDR1 SGHRS and CDR2 YFSETQ. The CDR3 has 16 amino acids. CDR3 loop: CASSLDYQGRNEKLFF. The CDR3 DNA follows: TGCGCCAGCAGCTTGGATTATCAGGGGAGGAATGAAAAACTGTTTTTT. Filled out from reference TRBV5-1 and TRBJ1-4, the complete variable domain reads KAGVTQTPRYLIKTRGQQVTLSCSPISGHRSVSWYQQTPGQGLQFLFEYFSETQRNKGNFPGRFSGRQFSNSRSEMNVSTLELGDSALYLCASSLDYQGRNEKLFFGSGTQLSVL.

V usage is TRBV18 and J usage is TRBJ2-3; tentatively, D is TRBD2 (6 bases). The CDR3 consists of 15 residues. CDR1 is KGHSH and CDR2 is LQKENI in the germline V gene. V lost 3 bases to trimming and J lost 6 bases, with 16 bases between them. Here the CDR3 reads CASSPGTARLDTQYF. The DNA for the CDR3 is TGTGCCAGCTCACCCGGGACTGCAAGGCTGGATACGCAGTATTTT.

This clonotype was found a few times. The rearrangement joins TRBV5-1 to TRBJ2-1; 7 nucleotides agree with TRBD2. Germline-derived CDR1 and CDR2 are SGHRS and YFSETQ. CDR3 size: 14 residues. With 9 bases clipped from V and 8 bases from J, the junction kept 14 bases outside the gene matches. This CDR3 reads CATRPAGEIYEQFF. CDR3 coding DNA: TGCGCCACCCGACCGGCGGGAGAAATATATGAGCAGTTCTTC. Full variable domain (rest looked up from reference TRBV5-1 and TRBJ2-1): KAGVTQTPRYLIKTRGQQVTLSCSPISGHRSVSWYQQTPGQGLQFLFEYFSETQRNKGNFPGRFSGRQFSNSRSEMNVSTLELGDSALYLCATRPAGEIYEQFFGPGTRLTVL.

This clonotype has a count of ten or more. The chain joins TRBV18 to TRBJ2-1; no clear D. Deletions cut 6 bases from V and 10 bases from J, with 13 bases between. The CDR3 has 12 amino acids. Germline V gene lookup returns CDR1 KGHSH and CDR2 LQKENI. The DNA for the CDR3 is TGTGCCAGCTCCCCTGGGATATGGGAGCAGTTCTTC. Amino acids: CASSPGIWEQFF.

This clonotype has just a few counts. The V gene is TRBV7-2, the J gene TRBJ1-2; a possible D gene is TRBD1 (5 bases). CDR3 size: 15 residues. The V and J ends lost 5 bases and 9 bases respectively, with 22 bases between them. CDR1 and CDR2 (germline): SGHTA, FQGNSA. In DNA, the CDR3 is TGTGCCAGCAGCGAAGTGGTCGGCAGGGAGGCGCGCTACACCTTC. Translating gives CASSEVVGREARYTF.

V gene TRBV7-6 combines with J gene TRBJ1-1, with 10 nucleotides matching TRBD1. The CDR3 loop spans 16 amino acids. Trimming at V came to 5 bases and at J to 5 bases, leaving 11 bases not matched to a gene. Germline CDR1 and CDR2: SGHVS and FNYEAQ. The CDR3 sequence is CASSASLGQGVTEAFF. The CDR3, as DNA: TGTGCCAGCAGCGCGTCCTTAGGACAGGGGGTTACTGAAGCTTTCTTT.

This clonotype was observed a few times. The V and J genes are TRBV7-9 and TRBJ2-1; D assignment may be TRBD1 or TRBD2 (5 bases each). Per the germline V gene, CDR1 is SEHNR and CDR2 is FQNEAQ (reference sequence). The CDR3 contains 16 residues. Trimming pared 1 base from V and 2 bases from J, leaving 12 bases between. In DNA form, the CDR3 reads TGTGCCAGCAGCTTAGGGAACGGGGCCCCCTACAATGAGCAGTTCTTC. As protein: CASSLGNGAPYNEQFF. The whole variable domain, remainder taken from reference TRBV7-9 and TRBJ2-1, is DTGVSQNPRHKITKRGQNVTFRCDPISEHNRLYWYRQTLGQGPEFLTYFQNEAQLEKSRLLSDRFSAERPKGSFSTLEIQRTEQGDSAMYLCASSLGNGAPYNEQFFGPGTRLTVL.

This clonotype has a handful of counts. The chain recombines TRBV29-1 with TRBJ1-1; D not certain. This CDR3 spans 13 amino acids. The germline V gene encodes CDR1 SQVTM and CDR2 ANQGSEA. V was pared by 3 bases and J by 0 bases, with 8 bases between. In DNA form, the CDR3 reads TGCAGCGTTGATCTACAGATGAACACTGAAGCTTTCTTT. Its protein product is CSVDLQMNTEAFF.

This clonotype was found many times. The chain is built from TRBV19 and TRBJ2-1, with 10 positions matching TRBD2. Germline assignment: CDR1 LNHDA and CDR2 SQIVND (reference sequence). This CDR3 has 15 residues. The V segment lost 4 bases and the J segment 6 bases; nucleotides outside the gene matches: 6. As DNA, the CDR3 is TGTGCCAGTAGTACTAGCGGGGGAGGCTTCAATGAGCAGTTCTTC. Its protein is CASSTSGGGFNEQFF.

This clonotype came up a few times. This rearrangement joins TRBV12-3 or TRBV12-4 to TRBJ2-7; 8 bases fit TRBD2. J was trimmed by 5 bases and V by 5 bases; bases with no gene match: 8. This CDR3 has 14 residues. Here the CDR3 DNA reads TGTGCCAGCAGTGCCGGGACTAGAGTCCACGAGCAGTACTTC. This sequence encodes CASSAGTRVHEQYF.

This sequence joins TRBV18 and TRBJ2-3; D call uncertain. This CDR3 is 15 amino acids long. Trimming removed 0 bases at V and 0 bases at J, with 7 bases between. Per the germline V gene, CDR1 is KGHSH and CDR2 is LQKENI. The CDR3 protein is CASSPPRGSTDTQYF. The DNA of the CDR3 is TGTGCCAGCTCACCACCCCGAGGCAGCACAGATACGCAGTATTTT.

This clonotype turned up a few times. V usage is TRBV5-1 and J usage is TRBJ2-1, with TRBD2 matching over 9 bases. Germline V gene lookup returns CDR1 SGHRS and CDR2 YFSETQ. The CDR3 contains 18 residues. Trimming took 0 bases from V and 0 from J; bases not matched to a gene: 7. CDR3: CASSLDIGLASSYNEQFF. DNA for the CDR3: TGCGCCAGCAGCTTGGACATTGGACTAGCGAGCTCCTACAATGAGCAGTTCTTC.

This chain uses TRBV20-1 with TRBJ2-1, with D maybe TRBD2 (6 bases). Germline CDR1 reads DFQATT; CDR2 reads SNEGSKA (reference sequence). V was cut by 6 bases and J by 8 bases, with 23 bases left in between. This CDR3 comprises 15 residues. CDR3 loop: CSAPGDSRGTDEQFF. The CDR3 nucleotides read TGCAGTGCCCCGGGGGACTCGCGGGGAACGGATGAGCAGTTCTTC.

This clonotype was detected many times. The chain carries TRBV18 and TRBJ2-3, with D possibly TRBD1 on 6 matching bases. The CDR3 runs 15 residues. CDR1 is KGHSH and CDR2 is LQKENI in the germline V gene. Trimming took 2 bases from V and 1 from J, leaving 10 bases between them. This chain's CDR3 is CASSPSDRGTDTQYF. The CDR3, as DNA: TGTGCCAGCTCACCATCGGACAGAGGCACAGATACGCAGTATTTT.